These 23 T cell receptor beta chains were all obtained from the same sample, sequenced in a study of cytomegalovirus exposure and HLA in healthy donors. Here immunoSEQ multiplex PCR was the method, and the copy in TCRdb shows in-frame clones only, minus some. The sample yields 130,000 or so clones, roughly 86% seen once. Sample: PBMCs. These receptors originate from a man aged 30-40 years in good health and CMV-seronegative.

The CDR3 DNA follows: TGTGCCAGCAGCTCGGTTGGCACTGAAGCTTTCTTT. Its protein is CASSSVGTEAFF. The J gene is TRBJ1-1, the V gene TRBV11-3; D remains unclear. The ends were cut back, 4 bases at V and 4 bases at J, with 7 bases in the middle. The CDR3 has 12 amino acids. Per germline, CDR1 SGHNT and CDR2 YENEEA.

This clone was observed once. The chain employs TRBV5-4 and TRBJ2-3; D remains ambiguous. Trimming pared 4 bases from V and 2 bases from J, leaving 8 bases between. Germline V lookup: CDR1 SGHNT, CDR2 YYREEE (reference sequence). The CDR3 spans 13 residues. CDR3 sequence (DNA): TGTGCCAGCAGCCCCGTTTCCACAGATACGCAGTATTTT. Amino acids: CASSPVSTDTQYF.

The V call is TRBV27, the J call TRBJ2-6, with a tentative D call TRBD1 (6 bases). Germline V gene data show CDR1 as MNHEY and CDR2 as SMNVEV (reference sequence). V lost 6 bases, J lost 4 bases, and 16 bases lay in between. The CDR3 is made up of 16 amino acids. As DNA, the CDR3 is TGTGCCAGCAGCCGGACAGTCAGCTCCGGGGCCAACGTCCTGACTTTC. Translated: CASSRTVSSGANVLTF.

The gene calls are TRBV6-5 and TRBJ1-1; D perhaps matches TRBD1 (6 bases). The CDR3 is made up of 14 amino acids. V lost 5 bases, J lost 4 bases, and 14 bases lay in between. Germline V lookup: CDR1 MNHEY, CDR2 SVGAGI. CDR3 region: CASSALDSSTEAFF. As DNA, the CDR3 is TGTGCCAGCAGTGCCCTGGACAGTAGCACTGAAGCTTTCTTT.

This clone occurred once. The V gene is TRBV15, the J gene TRBJ1-5; D gene unclear. Trimming stripped 0 bases from V and 3 bases from J, with 6 bases between. Germline V CDR1 and CDR2: LNHNV, YYDKDF (reference sequence). This CDR3 has 14 amino acids. CDR3 coding DNA: TGTGCCACCAGCAGAGATCGAGTCAATCAGCCCCAGCATTTT. Translation: CATSRDRVNQPQHF.

The chain recombines TRBV9 with TRBJ2-1; 9 nucleotides match TRBD2. The CDR3 is made up of 16 amino acids. The junction had 8 bases not matched to a gene; V was cut back by 3 bases and J by 4 bases. Germline V lookup: CDR1 SGDLS, CDR2 YYNGEE. As DNA, the CDR3 is TGTGCCAGCAGCGCCTTTTCTAGCGGGGTTTACAATGAGCAGTTCTTC. It specifies CASSAFSSGVYNEQFF. The variable domain in full, completed from reference TRBV9 and TRBJ2-1, reads DSGVTQTPKHLITATGQRVTLRCSPRSGDLSVYWYQQSLDQGLQFLIQYYNGEERAKGNILERFSAQQFPDLHSELNLSSLELGDSALYFCASSAFSSGVYNEQFFGPGTRLTVL.

Only one count was recorded for this clone. The chain combines TRBV7-9 with TRBJ1-2; 9 positions match TRBD1. The J segment lost 8 bases and the V segment lost 4 bases, leaving 5 bases of the junction unmatched. The CDR3 length is 13 residues. The germline V gene has CDR1 SEHNR and CDR2 FQNEAQ (reference sequence). CDR3 loop: CASSSGTGKGYTF. Written as DNA, the CDR3 is TGTGCCAGCAGCTCCGGGACAGGGAAAGGCTACACCTTC.

This sequence joins TRBV7-9 and TRBJ2-7; the match to TRBD1 covers 8 bases. V gave up 1 base and J gave up 12 bases; unmatched junction bases: 8. The CDR3 is 13 residues long. CDR1 and CDR2 (germline): SEHNR, FQNEAQ (reference sequence). The CDR3 loop is CASSLVWGQAAYF. In DNA, the CDR3 is TGTGCCAGCAGCTTAGTATGGGGACAGGCCGCGTACTTC.

The table lists this clone with a count of one. The J gene is TRBJ1-6, the V gene TRBV7-2; tentatively, D is TRBD1 (5 bases). The CDR3 length is 16 residues. Trimming stripped 1 base from V and 1 base from J, with 8 bases between. Looked up from germline, CDR1 is SGHTA and CDR2 is FQGNSA. Written as DNA, the CDR3 is TGTGCCAGCAGCTTAGTCGGGGGGTCCTATAATTCACCCCTCCACTTT. Residues: CASSLVGGSYNSPLHF.

The J gene is TRBJ1-6, the V gene TRBV18; TRBD1 agrees at 8 bases. Germline V CDR1 and CDR2: KGHSH, LQKENI. The CDR3 runs to 19 residues. V was pared by 1 base and J by 0 bases, with 8 bases of the junction left unmatched. CDR3 sequence: CASSPQRQGTSSYNSPLHF. For the CDR3, the DNA is TGTGCCAGCTCACCACAGAGACAGGGGACGAGCTCCTATAATTCACCCCTCCACTTT. Drawing the rest from reference TRBV18 and TRBJ1-6, the complete variable domain is NAGVMQNPRHLVRRRGQEARLRCSPMKGHSHVYWYRQLPEEGLKFMVYLQKENIIDESGMPKERFSAEFPKEGPSILRIQQVVRGDSAAYFCASSPQRQGTSSYNSPLHFGNGTRLTVT.

In its sample, this clone was seen a few times. This chain connects TRBV14 to TRBJ1-6; unclear D gene. V dropped 4 bases and J dropped 10 bases, with 20 bases sitting between them. Looked up from germline, CDR1 is SGHDN and CDR2 is FVKESK. The CDR3 sequence is 16 residues long. CDR3 sequence (DNA): TGTGCCAGCAGCCGGGGAGGCAGTCCAAAGTGGTCACCCCTCCACTTT. It codes for CASSRGGSPKWSPLHF.

This chain links TRBV25-1 with TRBJ1-6; no definite D call. Germline values: CDR1 MGHDK, CDR2 SYGVNS. V was pared by 5 bases and J by 8 bases, with 10 bases between. CDR3 length equals 13 residues. CDR3 amino acids: CASSPGLHSPLHF. In DNA, the CDR3 is TGTGCCAGCAGTCCCGGACTTCATTCACCCCTCCACTTT.

This clone turned up a few times. The chain joins TRBV5-1 to TRBJ1-2; 8 bases line up with TRBD1. Trimming took 7 bases from V and 7 from J; bases not matched to a gene: 12. The germline gives CDR1 SGHRS, CDR2 YFSETQ. The CDR3 runs to 14 residues. In DNA form, the CDR3 reads TGCGCCAGCGGGCGGGGGGGACAGGACGTTGGCTACACCTTC. Encoded protein: CASGRGGQDVGYTF. Full variable domain (missing parts from reference TRBV5-1 and TRBJ1-2): KAGVTQTPRYLIKTRGQQVTLSCSPISGHRSVSWYQQTPGQGLQFLFEYFSETQRNKGNFPGRFSGRQFSNSRSEMNVSTLELGDSALYLCASGRGGQDVGYTFGSGTRLTVV.

V usage is TRBV7-2 and J usage is TRBJ2-1; a weak D match, TRBD1 (6 bases). V shed 2 bases and J shed 4 bases, with 12 bases lying between them. The CDR3 sequence is 15 residues long. Germline V gives CDR1 SGHTA, CDR2 FQGNSA. The CDR3 sequence: CASSLISGQYNEQFF. CDR3 bases: TGTGCCAGCAGCTTAATTTCCGGACAGTACAATGAGCAGTTCTTC.

V is TRBV11-2 and J is TRBJ1-4; no reliable D call. The length of the CDR3 is 13 residues. CDR1 and CDR2 from the germline V gene are SGHAT and FQNNGV. Trimming removed 5 bases at V and 8 bases at J, with 12 bases between. The CDR3 region is CASSPQAGEKLFF. Written as DNA, the CDR3 is TGTGCCAGCAGCCCCCAAGCGGGGGAAAAACTGTTTTTT.

This clone came up once. This chain uses TRBV11-3 with TRBJ2-2; no firm D call. V lost 2 bases and J 4 bases, leaving 11 bases between the germline ends. CDR1 is SGHNT, CDR2 YENEEA, per germline. The CDR3 contains 15 residues. In DNA, the CDR3 is TGTGCCAGCAGCTTAACCAGGTCCGGCACCGGGGAGCTGTTTTTT. This encodes CASSLTRSGTGELFF.

The chain links TRBV7-8 to TRBJ1-2; 9 nucleotides agree with TRBD1. V was clipped by 6 bases and J by 7 bases; unmatched bases: 15. The CDR3 is made up of 16 amino acids. Germline CDR1 SGHVS, CDR2 FQNEAQ. For the CDR3, the DNA is TGTGCCAGCAGATCACTTTCGGGACAGGGTTATTCTGGCTACACCTTC. The encoded protein is CASRSLSGQGYSGYTF.

The chain combines TRBV10-3 with TRBJ1-2; 7 nucleotides line up with TRBD1. Trimming cost V 4 bases and J 4 bases; bases outside gene matches: 3. Germline V lookup: CDR1 ENHRY, CDR2 SYGVKD. The CDR3 is 13 amino acids. This chain's CDR3 is CAISGQGPYGYTF. The CDR3 nucleotides read TGTGCCATCAGTGGACAGGGACCCTATGGCTACACCTTC.

This rearrangement joins TRBV29-1 to TRBJ2-7; D may be TRBD2 (5 bases). Deletions cut 4 bases from V and 4 bases from J, with 23 bases between. The CDR3 loop spans 16 amino acids. Germline lookup yields CDR1 SQVTM and CDR2 ANQGSEA. CDR3 sequence (DNA): TGCAGCGTTGTTGACCTATCCAGGAGGCGGATTTACGAGCAGTACTTC. Translated, it gives CSVVDLSRRRIYEQYF.

The rearrangement joins TRBV5-1 to TRBJ1-2; maybe TRBD1 (5 bases). CDR1 and CDR2 from the germline V gene are SGHRS and YFSETQ. This CDR3 contains 12 residues. The germline V and J ends were trimmed by 4 bases and 4 bases, with 8 bases remaining between them. The CDR3 region is CASSTDTYGYTF. CDR3 nucleotide sequence: TGCGCCAGCAGCACGGACACCTATGGCTACACCTTC.

This chain joins TRBV5-1 and TRBJ1-5, with D possibly being TRBD1 (5 bases). Trimming removed 0 bases from V and 0 bases from J, with 10 bases in between. This CDR3 contains 16 residues. Germline values: CDR1 SGHRS, CDR2 YFSETQ. For the CDR3, the DNA is TGCGCCAGCAGCTTGGTTCCCGACAGTAGCAATCAGCCCCAGCATTTT. Translated, it gives CASSLVPDSSNQPQHF.

V is TRBV13 and J is TRBJ2-4; D is unresolved. Germline V gives CDR1 PRHDT, CDR2 FYEKMQ (reference sequence). Trimming stripped 4 bases from V and 3 bases from J, with 19 bases between. CDR3 length equals 17 residues. The CDR3 DNA is TGTGCCAGCAGCTCCCGACCGGTGGAGTTAGGCAAAAACATTCAGTACTTC. Translating it yields CASSSRPVELGKNIQYF.

The rearrangement links TRBV7-2 to TRBJ2-1; TRBD1 agrees at 7 bases. V was pared by 8 bases and J by 10 bases, with 8 bases of the junction left unmatched. CDR3 length: 12 residues. The germline gives CDR1 SGHTA, CDR2 FQGNSA. DNA of the CDR3: TGTGCCAGCGGCCAGGGGGTCATCGAGCAGTTCTTC. Amino acids: CASGQGVIEQFF.